This T cell receptor beta chain was sequenced in a study of OX40 agonist ivuxolimab in advanced cancers. General study points: The authors also found low normalized T-cell clonal expansion in some nonresponders.

Libraries were prepared by immunoSEQ multiplex PCR; TCRdb keeps only in-frame clonotypes and omits some of them. The sample lists 60,000 to 85,000 clones, roughly 91% occurring once. On this clone: Its antigen is not identified.

V gave up 3 bases and J gave up 5 bases, with 14 bases separating them. Germline CDR1 is MGHRA and CDR2 is YSYEKL. CDR3 size: 15 residues. The TCR comes from an adult with an advanced solid tumor such as melanoma, head and neck, liver or kidney cancer. The input for sequencing was CD4+ or CD8+ T cells sorted from blood, taken in a trial of the OX40 agonist ivuxolimab. This chain links TRBV4-1 with TRBJ1-5; D might be TRBD1 (5 bases). For the CDR3, the DNA is TGCGCCAGCAGCCAGGACCGCCAACAGGATCAGCCCCAGCATTTT. Residues: CASSQDRQQDQPQHF.